The next 20 T cell receptor beta chains were all read from a single sample in a study of blood T cells in healthy people across ages. Together with a sample-barcoded 5' primer, a J-beta primer mix was included in a second PCR lasting 7 to 11 cycles. TCRdb re-analysed the 5' RACE reads in MiXCR, keeping a single row per CDR3 protein. This table holds hundreds of thousands of distinct CDR3 sequences, around a quarter found once. These data also featured in a second study, about T cells of mothers and their children.

The source material was blood. The receptors shown here come from a boy between 10 and 17 years old in good health.

The rearrangement links TRBV15 to TRBJ2-3, with D unresolved. The CDR3 has 14 residues. The germline gives CDR1 LNHNV, CDR2 YYDKDF (reference sequence). The V end lost 5 bases, the J end lost 0 bases, and 9 bases lay between the germline ends. The DNA of the CDR3 is TGTGCCACCAGCCCAACAGCGAGCACAGATACGCAGTATTTT. Its translation is CATSPTASTDTQYF.

The chain joins TRBV6-5 to TRBJ1-4; no clear D. Germline CDR1 MNHEY, CDR2 SVGAGI. Deletions cut 3 bases from V and 5 bases from J, with 10 bases between. The CDR3 runs 14 residues. CDR3 residues: CASSYAGGNEKLFF. CDR3 sequence (DNA): TGTGCCAGCAGTTATGCGGGAGGGAATGAAAAACTGTTTTTT.

The V gene is TRBV3-1, the J gene TRBJ2-5; the D gene is possibly TRBD1 (6 bases). Trimming took off 4 bases at V and 5 bases at J, with 23 bases between the two ends. The CDR3 runs to 17 residues. Germline V CDR1 and CDR2: LGHDT, YNNKEL (reference sequence). This CDR3 reads CASSPTTVPQGGETQYF. In DNA, the CDR3 is TGTGCCAGCAGCCCCACGACCGTCCCACAGGGTGGGGAGACCCAGTACTTC.

The CDR3 bases are TGCAGTGCTAGAGATGAGGGTGGGGATGGTGCCATATATTTT. This codes for CSARDEGGDGAIYF. The rearrangement uses TRBV20-1 and TRBJ1-3; D is undetermined. Germline assignment: CDR1 DFQATT and CDR2 SNEGSKA (reference sequence). Trimming shortened V by 0 bases and J by 11 bases, and 17 bases separated the two germline ends. The CDR3 runs to 14 residues.

The sample holds one count of this clonotype. The chain has TRBV7-2 and TRBJ2-1; 11 nucleotides agree with TRBD2. The DNA end is more similar to TRBJ2-5, so the J call may be wrong. This CDR3 has 16 residues. Looked up from germline, CDR1 is SGHTA and CDR2 is FQGNSA. The CDR3 coding sequence is TGTGCCAGCAGCTTAACTAGCGGGAGAGTTCGGGAGACCCAGTACTTC. Protein sequence: CASSLTSGRVRETQYF.

This clonotype was observed a handful of times. The rearrangement links TRBV9 to TRBJ2-5; 8 bases agree with TRBD2. Losses at the gene ends were 2 bases for V and 4 bases for J; bases not matched to a gene: 7. This CDR3 has 15 amino acids. Germline V gene sequence: CDR1 SGDLS, CDR2 YYNGEE. The CDR3 here is CASSVGAGDAETQYF. CDR3 nucleotide sequence: TGTGCCAGCAGCGTTGGAGCGGGAGATGCAGAGACCCAGTACTTC.

The chain links TRBV6-2 or TRBV6-3 to TRBJ1-3; no reliable D call. The CDR3 totals 18 residues. Trimming took 7 bases from V and 2 from J, leaving 24 bases between them. CDR1 and CDR2 (germline): MNHEY, SVGEGT. This CDR3 reads CASTIPLTRVTAGNTIYF. The CDR3, as DNA: TGTGCCAGCACCATACCCCTGACAAGGGTAACCGCTGGAAACACCATATATTTT.

This clonotype was counted only a few times. The chain links TRBV7-9 to TRBJ2-4, with a weak D call TRBD1 (7 bases). Germline V gives CDR1 SEHNR, CDR2 FQNEAQ (reference sequence). This CDR3 is built from 14 residues. Between the trimmed V and J ends, which lost 5 bases and 6 bases, there was a span of 14 bases. The CDR3 DNA reads as TGTGCCAGCAGCCGGGGGACAGATCTAAACATTCAGTACTTC. Translating gives CASSRGTDLNIQYF.

This clonotype has only a few counts. This chain uses TRBV7-9 with TRBJ1-1; no clear D. With 1 base removed from V and 10 bases from J, the gap between germline ends came to 10 bases. The CDR3 covers 12 residues. Germline V gene data show CDR1 as SEHNR and CDR2 as FQNEAQ (reference sequence). CDR3: CASSLGSGIAFF. The CDR3 coding sequence is TGTGCCAGCAGCTTAGGGTCCGGGATAGCTTTCTTT.

The CDR3 is CASSPVLDGTSPFETQYF. DNA for the CDR3: TGTGCCAGCAGCCCTGTACTTGACGGGACTAGTCCCTTCGAGACCCAGTACTTC. This chain uses TRBV3-1 with TRBJ2-5; 8 positions agree with TRBD2. CDR3 length: 18 residues. The J segment lost 5 bases and the V segment lost 4 bases, leaving 18 bases of the junction unmatched. CDR1 is LGHDT, CDR2 YNNKEL, per germline (reference sequence).

This clonotype was counted between two and nine times. This chain links TRBV2 with TRBJ1-6; 7 bases fit TRBD1. Unmatched junction bases numbered 4, after V lost 2 bases and J lost 6 bases. Germline values: CDR1 SNHLY, CDR2 FYNNEI. This CDR3 is 15 amino acids long. The CDR3 DNA reads TGTGCCAGCAGTGAATTCGGGACAGCTAATTCACCCCTCCACTTT. This translates into CASSEFGTANSPLHF.

The CDR3 here is CASSLASVETQYF. CDR3 in DNA: TGTGCCAGCAGCTTGGCGTCAGTTGAGACCCAGTACTTC. This rearrangement joins TRBV5-6 to TRBJ2-5; no clear D. This CDR3 has 13 residues. The ends were cut back, 0 bases at V and 5 bases at J, with 8 bases in the middle. CDR1 and CDR2 from the germline V gene are SGHDT and YYEEEE.

As to this clonotype: This may arise from a read error, as a much more abundant clone is one base away. The genes are TRBV6-1 and TRBJ2-1; 9 positions match TRBD2. Unmatched junction bases numbered 2, after V lost 1 base and J lost 4 bases. This CDR3 is built from 15 residues. Germline V gives CDR1 MNHNS, CDR2 SASEGT. The CDR3 loop is CASSEVLAGYNEQFF. The CDR3 coding sequence is TGTGCCAGCAGTGAAGTACTAGCGGGTTACAATGAGCAGTTCTTC.

In its sample, this clonotype was seen a few times. The chain has TRBV4-1 and TRBJ2-7; D tentatively reads TRBD1 or TRBD2 (5 bases each). V lost 1 base and J 7 bases, leaving 20 bases between the germline ends. This CDR3 spans 16 amino acids. Germline CDR1 is MGHRA and CDR2 is YSYEKL. In DNA form, the CDR3 reads TGCGCCAGCAGCCAAGGGCCAGGGCTGTTATCGGGGGAGCAGTACTTC. It encodes CASSQGPGLLSGEQYF.

V gene TRBV24-1 combines with J gene TRBJ2-5, with D perhaps matching TRBD1 or TRBD2 (6 bases each). The DNA end is a closer match to TRBJ2-1, so the J assignment may be wrong. Germline lookup yields CDR1 KGHDR and CDR2 SFDVKD. This CDR3 has 15 residues. In DNA form, the CDR3 reads TGTGCCACCAGTGATTTGAAGGGGGGTTACAATGAGCAGTTCTTC. This translates into CATSDLKGGYNEQFF.

In the case of this clonotype: The germline gene is not matched at one end of the junction; a read error may be the cause. The chain employs TRBV4-1 and TRBJ2-1; D possibly corresponds to TRBD2 (7 bases). Germline V gives CDR1 MGHRA, CDR2 YSYEKL. CDR3 size: 15 residues. CDR3: CASSQDQGTGRARNF. The CDR3 DNA is TGCGCCAGCAGCCAAGATCAGGGAACAGGGAGGGCGAGAAACTTC.

The genes are TRBV9 and TRBJ2-1; TRBD2 agrees at 12 bases. Per germline, CDR1 SGDLS and CDR2 YYNGEE. This CDR3 spans 16 amino acids. The trim removed 2 bases at V and 8 bases at J, leaving 8 bases unmatched. The CDR3 coding sequence is TGTGCCAGCAGCGTCCTTACTAGCGGGAGGCTCGATGAGCAGTTCTTC. This sequence encodes CASSVLTSGRLDEQFF.

This rearrangement joins TRBV5-1 to TRBJ2-3, with TRBD2 matching 12 bases. With V trimmed by 3 bases and J by 6 bases, 2 bases remained unmatched. Germline assignment: CDR1 SGHRS and CDR2 YFSETQ. CDR3 size: 14 residues. CDR3 DNA sequence: TGCGCCAGCAGCTGGACTAGCGGGGCCGATACGCAGTATTTT. It is translated as CASSWTSGADTQYF. Complete variable domain (other parts from reference TRBV5-1 and TRBJ2-3): KAGVTQTPRYLIKTRGQQVTLSCSPISGHRSVSWYQQTPGQGLQFLFEYFSETQRNKGNFPGRFSGRQFSNSRSEMNVSTLELGDSALYLCASSWTSGADTQYFGPGTRLTVL.

This clonotype was recorded only once. This chain uses TRBV11-2 with TRBJ2-5, with a tentative D call TRBD2 (6 bases). The CDR3 is 16 residues long. Trimming cost V 5 bases and J 5 bases, with 21 bases left between them. Germline V lookup: CDR1 SGHAT, CDR2 FQNNGV. The CDR3 coding sequence is TGTGCCAGCAGCCCTACTCTGGACGCGGGGTACGAGACCCAGTACTTC. It encodes CASSPTLDAGYETQYF.

V usage is TRBV5-1 and J usage is TRBJ2-5, with a weak D call TRBD1 (6 bases). Gene TRBJ2-1 matches the end of the DNA better, so the J call may be wrong. This CDR3 has 15 amino acids. Germline CDR1 is SGHRS and CDR2 is YFSETQ. CDR3 bases: TGCGCCAGCAGCAACCTAGGACAGAGTTACAATGAGCAGTTCTTC. Encoded protein: CASSNLGQSYNEQFF.